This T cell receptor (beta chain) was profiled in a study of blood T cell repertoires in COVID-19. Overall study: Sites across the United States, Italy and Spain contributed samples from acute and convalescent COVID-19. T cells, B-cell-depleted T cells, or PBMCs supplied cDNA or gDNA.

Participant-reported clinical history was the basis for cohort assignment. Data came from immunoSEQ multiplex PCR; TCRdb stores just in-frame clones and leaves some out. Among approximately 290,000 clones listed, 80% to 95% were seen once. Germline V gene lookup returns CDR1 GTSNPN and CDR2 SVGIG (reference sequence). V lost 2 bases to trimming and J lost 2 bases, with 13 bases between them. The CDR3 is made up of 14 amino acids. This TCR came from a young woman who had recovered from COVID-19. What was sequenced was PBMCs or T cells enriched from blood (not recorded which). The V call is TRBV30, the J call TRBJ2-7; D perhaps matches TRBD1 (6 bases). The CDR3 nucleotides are TGTGCCTGGAGTTGGCAGGGGTCGGCCTACGAGCAGTACTTC. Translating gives CAWSWQGSAYEQYF.